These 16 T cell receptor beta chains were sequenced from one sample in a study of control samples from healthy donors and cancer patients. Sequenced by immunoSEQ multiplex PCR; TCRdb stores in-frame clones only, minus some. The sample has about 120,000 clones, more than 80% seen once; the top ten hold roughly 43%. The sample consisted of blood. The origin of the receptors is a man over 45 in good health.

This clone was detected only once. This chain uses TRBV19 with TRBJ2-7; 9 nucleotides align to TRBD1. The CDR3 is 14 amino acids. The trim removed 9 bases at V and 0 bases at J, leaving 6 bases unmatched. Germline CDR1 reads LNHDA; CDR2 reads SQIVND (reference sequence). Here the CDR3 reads CASKQDRGSYEQYF. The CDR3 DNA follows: TGTGCCAGCAAACAGGACAGGGGCTCCTACGAGCAGTACTTC.

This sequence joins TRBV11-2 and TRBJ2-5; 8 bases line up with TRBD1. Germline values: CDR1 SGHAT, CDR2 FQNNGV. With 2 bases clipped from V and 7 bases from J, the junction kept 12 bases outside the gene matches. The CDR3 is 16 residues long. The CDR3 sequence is CASSLQLGQGRGTQYF. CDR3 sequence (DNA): TGTGCCAGCAGCTTACAGTTAGGACAGGGCAGGGGGACCCAGTACTTC.

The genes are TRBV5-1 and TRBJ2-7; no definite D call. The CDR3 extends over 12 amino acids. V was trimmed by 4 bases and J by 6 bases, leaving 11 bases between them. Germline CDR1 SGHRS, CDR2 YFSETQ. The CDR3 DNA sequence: TGCGCCAGCAGCACCCTAGGGCGCGAGCAGTACTTC. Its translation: CASSTLGREQYF.

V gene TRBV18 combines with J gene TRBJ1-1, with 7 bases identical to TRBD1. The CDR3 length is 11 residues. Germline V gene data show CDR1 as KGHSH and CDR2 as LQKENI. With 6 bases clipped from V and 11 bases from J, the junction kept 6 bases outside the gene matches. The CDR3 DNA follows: TGTGCCAGCTCTGACAGGGTTGGGGCTTTCTTT. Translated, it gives CASSDRVGAFF.

CDR3 DNA sequence: TGTGCCACCATGGGGAGTCGGGGGGAGCTGTTTTTT. This gives the protein CATMGSRGELFF. J is TRBJ2-2 and V is TRBV6-5; a possible D gene is TRBD2 (5 bases). CDR1 and CDR2 (germline): MNHEY, SVGAGI. Trimming took 10 bases from V and 8 from J, leaving 14 bases between them. The length of the CDR3 is 12 residues.

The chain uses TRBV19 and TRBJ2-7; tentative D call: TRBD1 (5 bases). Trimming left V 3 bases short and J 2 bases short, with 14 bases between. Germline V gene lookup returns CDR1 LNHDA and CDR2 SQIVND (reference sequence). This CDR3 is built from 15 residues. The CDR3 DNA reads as TGTGCCAGTAGTATCAGTGGCGACAGTACCTACGAGCAGTACTTC. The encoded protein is CASSISGDSTYEQYF.

The CDR3 DNA sequence: TGTGCCAGCTCCCCAAGACAGGGTTCGAACACCGGGGAGCTGTTTTTT. Translated, it gives CASSPRQGSNTGELFF. The V call is TRBV18, the J call TRBJ2-2; 7 bases match TRBD1. Looked up from germline, CDR1 is KGHSH and CDR2 is LQKENI. J was trimmed by 0 bases and V by 6 bases; bases with no gene match: 7. This CDR3 region has 16 residues.

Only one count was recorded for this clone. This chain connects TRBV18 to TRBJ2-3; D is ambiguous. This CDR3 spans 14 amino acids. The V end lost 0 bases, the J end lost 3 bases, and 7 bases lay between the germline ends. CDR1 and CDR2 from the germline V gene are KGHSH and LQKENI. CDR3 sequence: CASSPPITTDTQYF. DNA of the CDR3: TGTGCCAGCTCACCACCGATTACAACAGATACGCAGTATTTT.

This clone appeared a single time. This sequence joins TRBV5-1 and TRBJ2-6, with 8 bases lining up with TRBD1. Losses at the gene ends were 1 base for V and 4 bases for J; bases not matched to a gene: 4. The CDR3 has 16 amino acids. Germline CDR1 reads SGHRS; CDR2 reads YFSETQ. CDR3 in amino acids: CASSLSGGSGANVLTF. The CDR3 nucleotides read TGCGCCAGCAGCTTGTCAGGGGGCTCGGGGGCCAACGTCCTGACTTTC.

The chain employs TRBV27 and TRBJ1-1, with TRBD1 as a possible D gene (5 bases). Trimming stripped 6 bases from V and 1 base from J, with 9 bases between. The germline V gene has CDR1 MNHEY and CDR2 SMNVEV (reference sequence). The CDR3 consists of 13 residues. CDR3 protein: CASRWGTNTEAFF. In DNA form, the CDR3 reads TGTGCCAGCAGGTGGGGGACGAACACTGAAGCTTTCTTT.

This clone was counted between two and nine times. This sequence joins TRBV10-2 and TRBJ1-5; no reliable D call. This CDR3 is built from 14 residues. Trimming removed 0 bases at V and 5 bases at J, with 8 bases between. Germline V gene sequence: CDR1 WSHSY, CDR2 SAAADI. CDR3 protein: CASSESTRDQPQHF. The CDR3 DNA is TGCGCCAGCAGTGAGTCGACTCGGGATCAGCCCCAGCATTTT.

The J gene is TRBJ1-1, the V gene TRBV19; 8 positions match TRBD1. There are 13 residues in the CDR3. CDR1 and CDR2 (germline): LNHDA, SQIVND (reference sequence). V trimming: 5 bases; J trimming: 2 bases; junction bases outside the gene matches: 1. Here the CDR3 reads CASSGQGNTEAFF. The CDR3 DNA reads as TGTGCCAGTAGTGGACAGGGAAACACTGAAGCTTTCTTT.

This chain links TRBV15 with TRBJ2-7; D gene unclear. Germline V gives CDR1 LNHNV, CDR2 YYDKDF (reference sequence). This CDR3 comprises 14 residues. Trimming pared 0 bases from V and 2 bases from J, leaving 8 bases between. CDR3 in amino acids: CATSREGIPYEQYF. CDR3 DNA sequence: TGTGCCACCAGCAGAGAAGGGATACCCTACGAGCAGTACTTC.

The DNA for the CDR3 is TGTGCCAGCAGCTTAGGGCCCGGTCCACAAGAGACCCAGTACTTC. This gives the protein CASSLGPGPQETQYF. The chain uses TRBV7-2 and TRBJ2-5; the D is unclear. V gave up 1 base and J gave up 2 bases, with 11 bases separating them. The CDR3 extends over 15 amino acids. Germline V lookup: CDR1 SGHTA, CDR2 FQGNSA.

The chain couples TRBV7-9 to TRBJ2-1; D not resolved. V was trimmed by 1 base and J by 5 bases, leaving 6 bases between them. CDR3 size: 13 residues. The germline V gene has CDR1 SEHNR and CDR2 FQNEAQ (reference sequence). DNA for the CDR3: TGTGCCAGCAGCTTAGTAGCCCACAATGAGCAGTTCTTC. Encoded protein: CASSLVAHNEQFF.

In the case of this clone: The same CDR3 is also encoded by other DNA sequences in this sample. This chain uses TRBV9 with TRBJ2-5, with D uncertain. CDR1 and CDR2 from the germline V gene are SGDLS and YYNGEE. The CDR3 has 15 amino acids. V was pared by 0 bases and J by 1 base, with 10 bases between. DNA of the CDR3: TGTGCCAGCAGCGTAGCCGGGCACCTCCAAGAGACCCAGTACTTC. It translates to CASSVAGHLQETQYF.